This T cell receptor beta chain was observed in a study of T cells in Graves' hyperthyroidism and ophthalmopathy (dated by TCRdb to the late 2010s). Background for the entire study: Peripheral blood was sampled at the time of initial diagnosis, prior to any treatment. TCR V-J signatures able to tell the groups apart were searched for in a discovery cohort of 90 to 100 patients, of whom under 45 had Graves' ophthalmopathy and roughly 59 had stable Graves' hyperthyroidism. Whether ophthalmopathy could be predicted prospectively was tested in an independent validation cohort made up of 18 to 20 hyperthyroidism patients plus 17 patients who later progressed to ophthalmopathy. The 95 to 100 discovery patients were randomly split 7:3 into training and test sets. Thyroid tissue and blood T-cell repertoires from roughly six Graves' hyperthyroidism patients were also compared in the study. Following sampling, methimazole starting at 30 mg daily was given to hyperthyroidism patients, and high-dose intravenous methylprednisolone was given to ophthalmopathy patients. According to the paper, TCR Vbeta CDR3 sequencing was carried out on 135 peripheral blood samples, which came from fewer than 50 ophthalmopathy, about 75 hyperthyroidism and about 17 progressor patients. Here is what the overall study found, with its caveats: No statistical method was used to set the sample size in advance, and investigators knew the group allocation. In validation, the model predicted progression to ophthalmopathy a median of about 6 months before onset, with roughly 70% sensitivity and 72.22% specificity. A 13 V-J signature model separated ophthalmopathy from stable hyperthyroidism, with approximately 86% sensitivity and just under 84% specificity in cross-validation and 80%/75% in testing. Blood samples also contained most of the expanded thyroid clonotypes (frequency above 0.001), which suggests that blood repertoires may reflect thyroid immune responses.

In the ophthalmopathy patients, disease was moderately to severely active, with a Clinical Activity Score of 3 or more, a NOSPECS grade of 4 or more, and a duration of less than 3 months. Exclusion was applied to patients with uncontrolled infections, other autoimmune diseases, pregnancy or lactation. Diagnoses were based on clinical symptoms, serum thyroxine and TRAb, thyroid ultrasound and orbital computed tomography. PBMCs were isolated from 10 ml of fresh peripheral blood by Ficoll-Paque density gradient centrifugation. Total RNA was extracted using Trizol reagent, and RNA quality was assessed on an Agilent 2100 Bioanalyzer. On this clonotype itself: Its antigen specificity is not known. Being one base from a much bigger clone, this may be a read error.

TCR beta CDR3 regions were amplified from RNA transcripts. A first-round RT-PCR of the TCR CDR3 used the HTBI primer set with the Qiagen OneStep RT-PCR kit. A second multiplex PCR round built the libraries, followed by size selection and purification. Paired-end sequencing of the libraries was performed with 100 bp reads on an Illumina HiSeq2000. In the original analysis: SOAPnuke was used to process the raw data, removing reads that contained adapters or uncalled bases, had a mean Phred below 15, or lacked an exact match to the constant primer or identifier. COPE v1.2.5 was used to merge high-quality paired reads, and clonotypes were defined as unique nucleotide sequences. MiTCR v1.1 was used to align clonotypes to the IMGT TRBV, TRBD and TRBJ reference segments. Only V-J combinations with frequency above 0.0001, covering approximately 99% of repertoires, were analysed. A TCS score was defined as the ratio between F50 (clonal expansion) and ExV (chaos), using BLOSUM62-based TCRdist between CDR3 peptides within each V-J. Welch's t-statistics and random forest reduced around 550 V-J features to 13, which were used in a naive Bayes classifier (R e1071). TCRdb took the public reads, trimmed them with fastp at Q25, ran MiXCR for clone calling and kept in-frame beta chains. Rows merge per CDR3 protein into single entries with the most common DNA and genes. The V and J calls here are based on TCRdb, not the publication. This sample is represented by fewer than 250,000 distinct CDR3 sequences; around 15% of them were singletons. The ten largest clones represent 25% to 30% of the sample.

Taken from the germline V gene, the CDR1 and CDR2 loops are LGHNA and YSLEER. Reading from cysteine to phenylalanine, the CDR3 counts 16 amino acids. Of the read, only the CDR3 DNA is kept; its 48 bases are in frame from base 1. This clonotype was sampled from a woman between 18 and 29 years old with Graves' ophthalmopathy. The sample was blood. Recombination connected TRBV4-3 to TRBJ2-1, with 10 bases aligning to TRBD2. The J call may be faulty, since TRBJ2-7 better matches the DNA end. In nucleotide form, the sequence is TGCGCCAGCAGCCACGCAGCGGGAGGGTCCTACAATGAGCAGTACTTC. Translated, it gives CASSHAAGGSYNEQYF.